A single sample gave rise to the 28 T cell receptor beta chains below, sequenced in a study of regulatory T cells in long-lasting Graves disease. Time point denoted: newly diagnosed GD, antithyroid drugs for less than 3 months. From RNA extracted from PBMCs, the TCR library was made. iRepertoire HTBI primers and Arm-PCR of CDR3 regions built TCR beta libraries. In TCRdb, the multiplex PCR reads were re-called with MiXCR into one record per CDR3 protein. The table lists roughly 610,000 distinct CDR3 sequences, 16% of them singletons, with around 11% in the top ten. These same data were also listed under a study on T cells in Graves' hyperthyroidism and ophthalmopathy.

This material consisted of peripheral blood mononuclear cells (PBMCs), taken at new diagnosis, from a patient treated with antithyroid drugs. All receptors derive from a man between 18 and 29 years old with Graves disease.

This clonotype showed up many times. The chain links TRBV11-3 to TRBJ1-1; 8 bases map to TRBD1. The germline gives CDR1 SGHNT, CDR2 YENEEA. This CDR3 has 16 amino acids. J lost 0 bases, V lost 5 bases, and 8 bases had no gene match. CDR3 bases: TGTGCCAGCAGCAAGGGGCAGGGGGCATTGAACACTGAAGCTTTCTTT. Amino acids: CASSKGQGALNTEAFF.

This sequence joins TRBV5-1 and TRBJ1-1, with D tentatively TRBD1 (6 bases). The CDR3 is 15 residues long. Trimming pared 0 bases from V and 3 bases from J, leaving 12 bases between. Germline loops: CDR1 SGHRS, CDR2 YFSETQ. The CDR3 coding sequence is TGCGCCAGCAGCTTGGAACCGGGGGGCGACACTGAAGCTTTCTTT. It yields the protein CASSLEPGGDTEAFF.

This clonotype has more than one count but fewer than ten. The rearrangement joins TRBV6-2 or TRBV6-3 to TRBJ2-3, with 11 bases matching TRBD2. In germline, CDR1 is MNHEY, CDR2 SVGEGT. V was pared by 5 bases and J by 3 bases, with 7 bases of the junction left unmatched. There are 16 residues in the CDR3. The CDR3 loop is CASSTLAGGLTDTQYF. The CDR3 DNA reads TGTGCCAGCAGTACTTTAGCGGGAGGGCTGACAGATACGCAGTATTTT.

In its sample, this clonotype was seen once. The chain couples TRBV6-1 to TRBJ2-7, with D perhaps TRBD1 or TRBD2 (5 bases each). This CDR3 has 13 amino acids. Germline CDR1 reads MNHNS; CDR2 reads SASEGT. Deletions cut 2 bases from V and 3 bases from J, with 8 bases between. The CDR3 spells CASSEPGRYEQYF. The DNA of the CDR3 is TGTGCCAGCAGTGAACCGGGGCGCTACGAGCAGTACTTC.

Concerning this clonotype: A much larger clone differs from this one at a single base, so this may be a read error. The rearrangement links TRBV10-3 to TRBJ1-2; a weak D match, TRBD1 (5 bases). Looked up from germline, CDR1 is ENHRY and CDR2 is SYGVKD. Between the trimmed V and J ends, which lost 7 bases and 5 bases, there was a span of 17 bases. The CDR3 is made up of 14 amino acids. CDR3 residues: CAITVNRMDYGYTF. The CDR3 coding sequence is TGTGCCATCACTGTGAACAGGATGGATTATGGCTACACCTTC.

This clonotype has a count of ten or more. This chain uses TRBV2 with TRBJ1-2, with D perhaps TRBD1 (6 bases). Trimming took off 7 bases at V and 12 bases at J, with 27 bases between the two ends. Per germline, CDR1 SNHLY and CDR2 FYNNEI. This CDR3 spans 15 amino acids. The CDR3 sequence is CASNDGTGGRRTHTF. CDR3 in DNA: TGTGCCAGCAACGATGGGACGGGGGGGCGGAGGACCCACACCTTC.

The chain joins TRBV5-6 to TRBJ2-3; TRBD1 might be the D (5 bases). The germline V gene has CDR1 SGHDT and CDR2 YYEEEE. V was trimmed by 4 bases and J by 2 bases, leaving 14 bases between them. The CDR3 has 15 residues. CDR3 nucleotide sequence: TGTGCCAGCAGCCTGGGGCAGGCATTCACAGATACGCAGTATTTT. This codes for CASSLGQAFTDTQYF. Together with reference TRBV5-6 and TRBJ2-3, the CDR3 gives the full variable domain: DAGVTQSPTHLIKTRGQQVTLRCSPKSGHDTVSWYQQALGQGPQFIFQYYEEEERQRGNFPDRFSGHQFPNYSSELNVNALLLGDSALYLCASSLGQAFTDTQYFGPGTRLTVL.

This clonotype was recorded at least ten times. J is TRBJ1-1 and V is TRBV30; D ambiguous. Germline CDR1 is GTSNPN and CDR2 is SVGIG (reference sequence). V was clipped by 0 bases and J by 4 bases, with 9 bases between them. The CDR3 runs 13 residues. The CDR3 protein is CAWSVIVATEAFF. The CDR3 DNA reads as TGTGCCTGGAGTGTAATCGTAGCCACTGAAGCTTTCTTT.

Written as DNA, the CDR3 is TGCAGTGCTAGAGTTAAAAGCTCCTACGAGCAGTACTTC. It codes for CSARVKSSYEQYF. J is TRBJ2-7 and V is TRBV20-1; D is uncertain. This CDR3 has 13 amino acids. Trimming pared 1 base from V and 0 bases from J, leaving 7 bases between. The germline gives CDR1 DFQATT, CDR2 SNEGSKA (reference sequence).

The V call is TRBV7-9, the J call TRBJ2-7; 14 bases match TRBD2. Germline values: CDR1 SEHNR, CDR2 FQNEAQ (reference sequence). The V and J ends lost 5 bases and 4 bases, in that order; junction bases with no gene match: 7. The CDR3 sequence is 16 residues long. CDR3 in amino acids: CASSGGLAGVVYEQYF. CDR3 sequence (DNA): TGTGCCAGCAGCGGGGGACTAGCGGGAGTTGTGTACGAGCAGTACTTC.

The gene calls are TRBV7-6 and TRBJ2-7, with D perhaps matching TRBD2 (5 bases). The CDR3 has 15 amino acids. Germline values: CDR1 SGHVS, CDR2 FNYEAQ. Trimming removed 1 base from V and 0 bases from J, with 10 bases in between. This CDR3 reads CASSLGEGSSYEQYF. In nucleotides, the CDR3 is TGTGCCAGCAGCTTAGGGGAAGGGAGCTCCTACGAGCAGTACTTC.

In this sample, this clonotype turned up many times. The V gene is TRBV18, the J gene TRBJ1-5; D ambiguous. The V and J ends lost 8 bases and 0 bases respectively, with 11 bases between them. The CDR3 runs 14 residues. Germline lookup yields CDR1 KGHSH and CDR2 LQKENI. The CDR3 bases are TGTGCCAGCAGCCCCGTCGATAGCAATCAGCCCCAGCATTTT. Translating gives CASSPVDSNQPQHF. The variable domain in full, completed from reference TRBV18 and TRBJ1-5, reads NAGVMQNPRHLVRRRGQEARLRCSPMKGHSHVYWYRQLPEEGLKFMVYLQKENIIDESGMPKERFSAEFPKEGPSILRIQQVVRGDSAAYFCASSPVDSNQPQHFGDGTRLSIL.

The chain joins TRBV24-1 to TRBJ1-1, with no clear D. The CDR3 contains 12 residues. Looked up from germline, CDR1 is KGHDR and CDR2 is SFDVKD. The V and J ends lost 9 bases and 7 bases respectively, with 14 bases between them. The DNA of the CDR3 is TGTGCCACCCTCCTACCAAGGATTGAAGCTTTCTTT. Translation: CATLLPRIEAFF.

The chain links TRBV7-9 to TRBJ2-7, with D hard to call. Germline CDR1 SEHNR, CDR2 FQNEAQ (reference sequence). The CDR3 is 12 residues long. Trimming took off 4 bases at V and 6 bases at J, with 10 bases between the two ends. The CDR3 here is CASSSGRVEQYF. In nucleotides, the CDR3 is TGTGCCAGCAGCTCCGGTCGGGTCGAGCAGTACTTC. Complete variable domain (other parts from reference TRBV7-9 and TRBJ2-7): DTGVSQNPRHKITKRGQNVTFRCDPISEHNRLYWYRQTLGQGPEFLTYFQNEAQLEKSRLLSDRFSAERPKGSFSTLEIQRTEQGDSAMYLCASSSGRVEQYFGPGTRLTVT.

This clonotype was seen more than once but under ten times. This chain links TRBV5-6 with TRBJ2-7, with 9 bases fitting TRBD2. The germline gives CDR1 SGHDT, CDR2 YYEEEE. V was pared by 0 bases and J by 3 bases, with 16 bases of the junction left unmatched. The CDR3 runs 19 residues. This CDR3 is CASSLGPTLSGSPNYEQYF. The DNA of the CDR3 is TGTGCCAGCAGCTTGGGCCCCACCCTTAGCGGGAGTCCAAACTACGAGCAGTACTTC.

This clonotype was recorded many times. The genes are TRBV30 and TRBJ2-3, with TRBD2 as a possible D gene (6 bases). Per germline, CDR1 GTSNPN and CDR2 SVGIG (reference sequence). The CDR3 runs 16 residues. Trimming shortened V by 5 bases and J by 0 bases, and 18 bases separated the two germline ends. In nucleotides, the CDR3 is TGTGCCTGGGCTGGGCCGCTAGCGACTAGCACAGATACGCAGTATTTT. Protein product: CAWAGPLATSTDTQYF.

A single count supports this clonotype. V usage is TRBV7-3 and J usage is TRBJ2-7, with 8 bases matching TRBD1. The V segment lost 11 bases and the J segment 2 bases; nucleotides outside the gene matches: 5. This CDR3 region has 12 residues. Germline V gives CDR1 SGHTA, CDR2 FQGTGA. CDR3 coding DNA: TGTGCCGGAGACAGGGGCCCCTACGAGCAGTACTTC. Encoded protein: CAGDRGPYEQYF.

The table lists this clonotype with many counts. This chain joins TRBV29-1 and TRBJ2-1; D is unresolved. The V end lost 3 bases, the J end lost 4 bases, and 13 bases lay between the germline ends. Germline loops: CDR1 SQVTM, CDR2 ANQGSEA. This CDR3 is 14 amino acids long. The CDR3 DNA is TGCAGCGTTGACAGGCCCAGATCATACAATGAGCAGTTCTTC. It specifies CSVDRPRSYNEQFF.

This chain connects TRBV20-1 to TRBJ2-3, with a possible D match to TRBD2 (5 bases). Germline V gene sequence: CDR1 DFQATT, CDR2 SNEGSKA (reference sequence). The V gene lost 1 base and the J gene lost 8 bases, with 16 bases spanning the gap. This CDR3 has 14 residues. This chain's CDR3 is CSARAQIGGGTQYF. In nucleotides, the CDR3 is TGCAGTGCTAGAGCTCAAATTGGAGGAGGTACGCAGTATTTT.

This clonotype was seen at least ten times. This rearrangement joins TRBV7-3 to TRBJ2-3, with 10 bases lining up with TRBD2. The CDR3 covers 16 residues. The J segment lost 5 bases and the V segment lost 4 bases, leaving 9 bases of the junction unmatched. Germline lookup yields CDR1 SGHTA and CDR2 FQGTGA. CDR3 sequence (DNA): TGTGCCAGCAGCTCATCCAGCGGGAGGGCGAAAGATACGCAGTATTTT. This encodes CASSSSSGRAKDTQYF. The variable domain in full, completed from reference TRBV7-3 and TRBJ2-3, reads GAGVSQTPSNKVTEKGKYVELRCDPISGHTALYWYRQSLGQGPEFLIYFQGTGAADDSGLPNDRFFAVRPEGSVSTLKIQRTERGDSAVYLCASSSSSGRAKDTQYFGPGTRLTVL.

The V call is TRBV6-2 or TRBV6-3, the J call TRBJ1-5; no clear D gene. CDR1 is MNHEY and CDR2 is SVGEGT in the germline V gene. V was shortened by 7 bases and J by 4 bases, with 14 bases between the two germline ends. There are 14 residues in the CDR3. The CDR3, as DNA: TGTGCCAGCAACCTAGGGCCAGATAATCAGCCCCAGCATTTT. Translating gives CASNLGPDNQPQHF.

With respect to this clonotype: It may be a read error: a sequence one base away is much more abundant. This chain uses TRBV11-2 with TRBJ2-1; 10 bases fit TRBD2. Germline V CDR1 and CDR2: SGHAT, FQNNGV. The CDR3 loop spans 15 amino acids. CDR3 in amino acids: CASSILAGPYSEQFF. CDR3 nucleotide sequence: TGTGCCAGCAGCATACTAGCGGGACCATACAGTGAGCAGTTCTTC.

This clonotype came up a few times. J is TRBJ2-3 and V is TRBV5-6, with 8 nucleotides matching TRBD1. CDR3 length: 15 amino acids. Germline V gene sequence: CDR1 SGHDT, CDR2 YYEEEE. The junction had 5 bases not matched to a gene; V was cut back by 3 bases and J by 2 bases. The CDR3 spells CASSWGQEYTDTQYF. DNA for the CDR3: TGTGCCAGCAGCTGGGGACAGGAGTACACAGATACGCAGTATTTT.

For this clonotype: Sequence at one end of the junction differs from germline and may be a read error. The CDR3 spells CASSLRIYDTRYF. In DNA, the CDR3 is TGTGCCAGCAGTTTACGGATCTACGATACGCGGTATTTT. The chain couples TRBV12-3 or TRBV12-4 to TRBJ2-3; D gene uncertain. There are 13 residues in the CDR3.

This clonotype has only a few counts. The chain links TRBV30 to TRBJ1-2, with D possibly being TRBD1 (6 bases). From germline, CDR1 is GTSNPN and CDR2 SVGIG (reference sequence). CDR3 size: 13 residues. V was trimmed by 2 bases and J by 5 bases, leaving 12 bases between them. This chain's CDR3 is CAWSRTAPYGYTF. The CDR3 DNA reads as TGTGCCTGGAGTCGGACAGCCCCGTATGGCTACACCTTC.

This clonotype appeared many times. The chain couples TRBV6-1 to TRBJ2-7; 8 bases match TRBD1. In germline, CDR1 is MNHNS, CDR2 SASEGT. The CDR3 is made up of 14 amino acids. Unmatched junction bases numbered 9, after V lost 7 bases and J lost 4 bases. This chain's CDR3 is CASTPGTGSYEQYF. CDR3 coding DNA: TGTGCCAGCACCCCGGGGACAGGATCGTACGAGCAGTACTTC.

The chain uses TRBV5-1 and TRBJ2-5; tentatively, D is TRBD1 (6 bases). Trimming cost V 4 bases and J 5 bases, with 18 bases left between them. The CDR3 loop spans 15 amino acids. The germline V gene encodes CDR1 SGHRS and CDR2 YFSETQ. The CDR3: CASSLQVQGSETQYF. The DNA of the CDR3 is TGCGCCAGCAGCCTACAGGTACAGGGTTCCGAGACCCAGTACTTC. The full variable domain, completed using reference TRBV5-1 and TRBJ2-5, is KAGVTQTPRYLIKTRGQQVTLSCSPISGHRSVSWYQQTPGQGLQFLFEYFSETQRNKGNFPGRFSGRQFSNSRSEMNVSTLELGDSALYLCASSLQVQGSETQYFGPGTRLLVL.

This clonotype was seen ten or more times. The V gene is TRBV29-1, the J gene TRBJ1-2; 7 positions match TRBD1. Trimming cost V 7 bases and J 8 bases; bases outside gene matches: 13. This CDR3 contains 13 residues. CDR1 and CDR2 (germline): SQVTM, ANQGSEA. The CDR3 DNA reads TGCAGCGCAGGGGAGGGACAGTTCGGGGGCTACACCTTC. This sequence encodes CSAGEGQFGGYTF.